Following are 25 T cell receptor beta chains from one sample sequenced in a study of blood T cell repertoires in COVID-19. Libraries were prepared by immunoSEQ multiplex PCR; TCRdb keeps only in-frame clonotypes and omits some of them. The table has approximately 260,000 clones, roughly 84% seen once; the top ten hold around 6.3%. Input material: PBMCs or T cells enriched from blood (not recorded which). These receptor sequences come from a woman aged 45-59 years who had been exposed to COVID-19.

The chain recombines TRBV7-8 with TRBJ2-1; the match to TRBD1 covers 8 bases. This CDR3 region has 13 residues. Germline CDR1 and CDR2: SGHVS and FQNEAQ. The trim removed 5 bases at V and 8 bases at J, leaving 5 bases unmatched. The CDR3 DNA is TGTGCCAGCAGCCTCGACAGGGGAGATGAGCAGTTCTTC. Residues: CASSLDRGDEQFF.

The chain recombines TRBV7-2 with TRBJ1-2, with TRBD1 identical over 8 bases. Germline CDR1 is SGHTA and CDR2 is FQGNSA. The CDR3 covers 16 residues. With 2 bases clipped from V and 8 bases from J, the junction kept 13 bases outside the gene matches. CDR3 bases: TGTGCCAGCAGCTTATCGGACAGGGTTATGTTTGGCGGCTACACCTTC. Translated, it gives CASSLSDRVMFGGYTF.

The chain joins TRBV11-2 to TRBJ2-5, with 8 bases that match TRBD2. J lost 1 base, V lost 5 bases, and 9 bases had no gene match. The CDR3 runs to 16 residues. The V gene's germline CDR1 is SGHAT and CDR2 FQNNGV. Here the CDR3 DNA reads TGTGCCAGCAGCCCCCCGCGGCTAGCGGGCCAAGAGACCCAGTACTTC. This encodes CASSPPRLAGQETQYF.

CDR3 sequence: CASTPGQGAVGYTF. CDR3 sequence (DNA): TGTGCCAGCACCCCGGGACAGGGGGCAGTCGGCTACACCTTC. J is TRBJ1-2 and V is TRBV6-6; 12 nucleotides match TRBD1. In germline, CDR1 is MNHNY, CDR2 SVGAGI (reference sequence). The junction had 8 bases not matched to a gene; V was cut back by 7 bases and J by 8 bases. This CDR3 is 14 amino acids long.

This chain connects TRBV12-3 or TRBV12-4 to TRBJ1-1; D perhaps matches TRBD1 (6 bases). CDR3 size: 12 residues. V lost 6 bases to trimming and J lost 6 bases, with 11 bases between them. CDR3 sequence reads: CASRPQGSEAFF. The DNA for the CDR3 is TGTGCCAGCAGACCACAGGGCTCTGAAGCTTTCTTT.

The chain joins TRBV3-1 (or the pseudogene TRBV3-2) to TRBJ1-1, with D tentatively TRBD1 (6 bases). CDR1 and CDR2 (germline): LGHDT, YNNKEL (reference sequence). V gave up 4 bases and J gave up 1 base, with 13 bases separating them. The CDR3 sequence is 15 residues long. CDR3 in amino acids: CASSLLNRENTEAFF. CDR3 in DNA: TGTGCCAGCAGCCTACTAAACAGGGAGAACACTGAAGCTTTCTTT.

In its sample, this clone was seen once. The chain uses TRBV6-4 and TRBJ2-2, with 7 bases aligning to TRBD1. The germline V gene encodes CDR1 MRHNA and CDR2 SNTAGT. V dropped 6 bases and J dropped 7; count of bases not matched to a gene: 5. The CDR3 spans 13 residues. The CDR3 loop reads CASRPRTGGELFF. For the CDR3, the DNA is TGTGCCAGCAGGCCCCGGACAGGCGGGGAGCTGTTTTTT.

The CDR3 sequence: CASSLGGGGSPLHF. The CDR3, as DNA: TGTGCCAGCAGCTTAGGGGGGGGCGGTTCACCCCTCCACTTT. The J gene is TRBJ1-6, the V gene TRBV7-2, with D perhaps matching TRBD1 (6 bases). CDR3 length: 14 amino acids. The germline V gene has CDR1 SGHTA and CDR2 FQGNSA. The V and J ends lost 1 base and 9 bases respectively, with 10 bases between them.

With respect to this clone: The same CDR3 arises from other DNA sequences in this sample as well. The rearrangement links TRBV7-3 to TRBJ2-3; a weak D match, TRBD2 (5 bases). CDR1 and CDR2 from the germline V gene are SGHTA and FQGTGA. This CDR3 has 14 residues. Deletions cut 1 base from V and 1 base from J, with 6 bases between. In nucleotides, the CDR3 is TGTGCCAGCAGCTTAAACGGGGGCACAGATACGCAGTATTTT. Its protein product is CASSLNGGTDTQYF.

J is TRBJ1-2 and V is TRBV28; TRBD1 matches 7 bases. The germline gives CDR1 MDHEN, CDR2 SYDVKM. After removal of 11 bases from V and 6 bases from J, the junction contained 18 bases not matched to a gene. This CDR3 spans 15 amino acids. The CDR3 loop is CASGTEPGERDGYTF. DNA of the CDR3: TGTGCCTCCGGGACAGAGCCGGGGGAAAGGGATGGCTACACCTTC.

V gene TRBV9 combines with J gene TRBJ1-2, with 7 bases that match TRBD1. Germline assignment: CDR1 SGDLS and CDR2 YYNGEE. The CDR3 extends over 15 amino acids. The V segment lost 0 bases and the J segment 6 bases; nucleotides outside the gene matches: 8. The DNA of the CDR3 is TGTGCCAGCAGCGTAGTAGGGGACAGTACTGATGGCTACACCTTC. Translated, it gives CASSVVGDSTDGYTF. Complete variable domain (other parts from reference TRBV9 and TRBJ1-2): DSGVTQTPKHLITATGQRVTLRCSPRSGDLSVYWYQQSLDQGLQFLIQYYNGEERAKGNILERFSAQQFPDLHSELNLSSLELGDSALYFCASSVVGDSTDGYTFGSGTRLTVV.

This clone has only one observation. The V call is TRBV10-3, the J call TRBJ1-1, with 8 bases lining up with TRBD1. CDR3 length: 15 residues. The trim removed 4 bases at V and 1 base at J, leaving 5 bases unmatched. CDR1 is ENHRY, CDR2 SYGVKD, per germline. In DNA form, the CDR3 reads TGTGCCATCAGTGGAACCGACAGGGGGAACACTGAAGCTTTCTTT. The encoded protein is CAISGTDRGNTEAFF.

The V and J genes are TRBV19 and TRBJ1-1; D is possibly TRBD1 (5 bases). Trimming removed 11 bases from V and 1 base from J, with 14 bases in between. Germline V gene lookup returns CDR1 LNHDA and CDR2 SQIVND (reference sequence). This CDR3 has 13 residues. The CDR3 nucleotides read TGTGCCGCCAGGGTCAGAACGAACACTGAAGCTTTCTTT. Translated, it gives CAARVRTNTEAFF.

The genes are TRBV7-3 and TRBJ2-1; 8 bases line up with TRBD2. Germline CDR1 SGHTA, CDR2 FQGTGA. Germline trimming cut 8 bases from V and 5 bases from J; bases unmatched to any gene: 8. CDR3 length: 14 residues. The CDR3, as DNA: TGTGCCAGCGCACGGGGGGGTTCGCACAATGAGCAGTTCTTC. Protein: CASARGGSHNEQFF.

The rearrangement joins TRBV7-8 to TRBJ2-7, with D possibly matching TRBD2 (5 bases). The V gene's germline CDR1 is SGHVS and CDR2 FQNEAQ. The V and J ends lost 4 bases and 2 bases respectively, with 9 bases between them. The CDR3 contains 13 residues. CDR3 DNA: TGTGCCAGCAGCTCGAGGGTGCCCTACGAGCAGTACTTC. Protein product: CASSSRVPYEQYF.

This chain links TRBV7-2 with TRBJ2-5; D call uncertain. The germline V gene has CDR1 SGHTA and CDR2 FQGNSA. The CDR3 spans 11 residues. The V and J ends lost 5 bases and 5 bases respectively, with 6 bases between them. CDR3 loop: CASSPAETQYF. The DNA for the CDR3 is TGTGCCAGCAGCCCAGCGGAGACCCAGTACTTC.

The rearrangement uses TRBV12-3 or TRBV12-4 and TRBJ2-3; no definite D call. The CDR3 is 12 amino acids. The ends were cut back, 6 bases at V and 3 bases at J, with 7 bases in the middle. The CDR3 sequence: CASSSRTDTQYF. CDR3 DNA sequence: TGTGCCAGCAGCTCCCGGACAGATACGCAGTATTTT.

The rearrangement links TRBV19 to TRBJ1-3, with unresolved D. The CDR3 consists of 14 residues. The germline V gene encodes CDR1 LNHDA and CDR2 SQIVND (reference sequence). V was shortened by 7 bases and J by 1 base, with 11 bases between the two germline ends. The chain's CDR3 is CASTARHSGNTIYF. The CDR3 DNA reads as TGTGCCAGTACCGCCAGACATTCTGGAAACACCATATATTTT. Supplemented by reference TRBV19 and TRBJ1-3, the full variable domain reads DGGITQSPKYLFRKEGQNVTLSCEQNLNHDAMYWYRQDPGQGLRLIYYSQIVNDFQKGDIAEGYSVSREKKESFPLTVTSAQKNPTAFYLCASTARHSGNTIYFGEGSWLTVV.

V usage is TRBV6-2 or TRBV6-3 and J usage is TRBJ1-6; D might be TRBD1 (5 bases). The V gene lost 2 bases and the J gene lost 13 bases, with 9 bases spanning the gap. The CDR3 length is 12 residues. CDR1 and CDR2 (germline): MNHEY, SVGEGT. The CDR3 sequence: CASSYQGTPLHF. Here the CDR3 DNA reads TGTGCCAGCAGTTACCAGGGTACTCCCCTCCACTTT.

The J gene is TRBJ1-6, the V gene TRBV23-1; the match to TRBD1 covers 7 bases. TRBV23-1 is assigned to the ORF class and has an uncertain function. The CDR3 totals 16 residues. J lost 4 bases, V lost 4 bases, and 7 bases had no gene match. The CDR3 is CASSPQTGRYNSPLHF. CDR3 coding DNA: TGCGCCAGCAGTCCCCAGACAGGGCGGTATAATTCACCCCTCCACTTT.

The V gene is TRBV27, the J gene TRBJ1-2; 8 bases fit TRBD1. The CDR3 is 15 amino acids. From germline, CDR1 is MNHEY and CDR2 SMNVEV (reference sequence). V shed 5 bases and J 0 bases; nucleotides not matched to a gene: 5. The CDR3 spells CASSPQGAANYGYTF. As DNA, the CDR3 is TGTGCCAGCAGTCCCCAGGGGGCGGCTAACTATGGCTACACCTTC.

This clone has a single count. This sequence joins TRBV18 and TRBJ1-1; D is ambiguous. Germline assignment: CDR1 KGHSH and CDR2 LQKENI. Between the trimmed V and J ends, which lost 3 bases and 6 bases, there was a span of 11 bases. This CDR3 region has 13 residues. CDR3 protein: CASSPGTDAEAFF. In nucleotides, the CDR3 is TGTGCCAGCTCACCTGGTACAGACGCTGAAGCTTTCTTT.

CDR3 in DNA: TGTGCCAGCAGTTTATCTACAGGGACGCCGAACACTGAAGCTTTCTTT. It specifies CASSLSTGTPNTEAFF. V and J are TRBV28 and TRBJ1-1; perhaps TRBD1 as D (6 bases). Germline CDR1 MDHEN, CDR2 SYDVKM. The germline V and J ends were trimmed by 1 base and 1 base, with 13 bases remaining between them. The CDR3 runs 16 residues.

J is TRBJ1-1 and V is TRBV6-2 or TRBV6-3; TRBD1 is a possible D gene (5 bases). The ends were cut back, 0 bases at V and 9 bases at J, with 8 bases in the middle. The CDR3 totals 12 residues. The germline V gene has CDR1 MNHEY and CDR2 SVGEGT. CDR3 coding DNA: TGTGCCAGCAGTTACTCCGACAGACAAGCTTTCTTT. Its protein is CASSYSDRQAFF.

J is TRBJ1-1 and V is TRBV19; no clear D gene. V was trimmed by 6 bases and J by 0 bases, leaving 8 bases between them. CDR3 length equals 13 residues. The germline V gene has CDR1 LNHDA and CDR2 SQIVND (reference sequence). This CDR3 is CASSMRMNTEAFF. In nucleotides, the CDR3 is TGTGCCAGTAGCATGAGGATGAACACTGAAGCTTTCTTT.